These 19 T cell receptor beta chains share one sample of origin, sequenced in a study of CD8+ T cells in alopecia areata. Sequencing used cDNA as its template, made by extracting RNA and reverse transcribing it. Method: immunoSEQ multiplex PCR; TCRdb's copy keeps in-frame clones and lacks some. This sample carries roughly 150,000 clones, about three fifths of them seen once, and the ten largest clones take around 6.6%. The input for sequencing was CD4+ T cells sorted from blood, taken at week 0. The receptors originated from a human donor with alopecia areata.

The sample holds a few counts of this clone. The V call is TRBV30, the J call TRBJ1-2, with D unclear. The V gene lost 0 bases and the J gene lost 13 bases, with 12 bases spanning the gap. Germline V lookup: CDR1 GTSNPN, CDR2 SVGIG (reference sequence). This CDR3 region has 11 residues. CDR3 sequence (DNA): TGTGCCTGGAGTGTAGGGCCACCGCCCACCTTC. It yields the protein CAWSVGPPPTF.

The rearrangement joins TRBV30 to TRBJ1-2, with 7 bases aligning to TRBD1. Germline trimming cut 4 bases from V and 4 bases from J; bases unmatched to any gene: 6. The CDR3 spans 13 residues. In germline, CDR1 is GTSNPN, CDR2 SVGIG (reference sequence). In DNA form, the CDR3 reads TGTGCCTGGAATGCAGGGGGGCTCTATGGCTACACCTTC. Amino acids: CAWNAGGLYGYTF. The full variable domain, completed using reference TRBV30 and TRBJ1-2, is SQTIHQWPATLVQPVGSPLSLECTVEGTSNPNLYWYRQAAGRGLQLLFYSVGIGQISSEVPQNLSASRPQDRQFILSSKKLLLSDSGFYLCAWNAGGLYGYTFGSGTRLTVV.

The gene calls are TRBV18 and TRBJ2-5; 7 nucleotides line up with TRBD1. Per germline, CDR1 KGHSH and CDR2 LQKENI. With V trimmed by 3 bases and J by 1 base, 8 bases remained unmatched. The CDR3 is made up of 16 amino acids. The CDR3 sequence: CASSPKHGTVQETQYF. The CDR3 DNA sequence: TGTGCCAGCTCACCCAAACACGGGACAGTCCAAGAGACCCAGTACTTC.

The J gene is TRBJ2-5, the V gene TRBV27; a weak D match, TRBD2 (6 bases). The CDR3 consists of 16 residues. Germline CDR1 and CDR2: MNHEY and SMNVEV (reference sequence). V shed 1 base and J shed 3 bases, with 15 bases lying between them. The chain's CDR3 is CASSLLGGDQKETQYF. The CDR3 DNA reads as TGTGCCAGCAGTTTATTAGGAGGGGACCAGAAAGAGACCCAGTACTTC.

The gene calls are TRBV10-3 and TRBJ2-7; no clear D gene. V dropped 1 base and J dropped 3 bases, with 1 base sitting between them. CDR1 is ENHRY, CDR2 SYGVKD, per germline. CDR3 size: 11 residues. CDR3 region: CAISEYYEQYF. CDR3 nucleotides: TGTGCCATCAGTGAGTACTACGAGCAGTACTTC.

The chain uses TRBV5-1 and TRBJ2-5, with 7 bases lining up with TRBD1. Germline assignment: CDR1 SGHRS and CDR2 YFSETQ. This CDR3 has 15 amino acids. With V trimmed by 4 bases and J by 0 bases, 6 bases remained unmatched. CDR3 nucleotides: TGCGCCAGCAGCCACCGGGACAGCAACCAAGAGACCCAGTACTTC. Amino acid sequence: CASSHRDSNQETQYF.

This clone came up a few times. This chain uses TRBV6-5 with TRBJ2-4; D is undetermined. Trimming removed 5 bases at V and 15 bases at J, with 20 bases between. The CDR3 length is 13 residues. Germline V gene lookup returns CDR1 MNHEY and CDR2 SVGAGI. In DNA, the CDR3 is TGTGCCAGCAGTGAAGATCTACTCCTGGTTGGGTACTTC. Protein product: CASSEDLLLVGYF.

The rearrangement links TRBV7-9 to TRBJ1-5; D is perhaps TRBD1 (5 bases). The CDR3 consists of 12 residues. The V end was cut by 5 bases, the J end by 13 bases, with 15 bases between. Germline-derived CDR1 and CDR2 are SEHNR and FQNEAQ (reference sequence). DNA for the CDR3: TGTGCCAGCAGCCCAGCCGGCGGGGGGCAGCATTTT. It codes for CASSPAGGGQHF.

The chain recombines TRBV29-1 with TRBJ2-5; unclear D gene. Trimming shortened V by 5 bases and J by 0 bases, and 10 bases separated the two germline ends. The germline gives CDR1 SQVTM, CDR2 ANQGSEA. The CDR3 has 13 amino acids. The CDR3 reads CSVRLDNQETQYF. The CDR3 coding sequence is TGCAGCGTTCGCTTAGACAACCAAGAGACCCAGTACTTC.

Details on this clone: This CDR3 is also generated by other DNA sequences in the sample. J is TRBJ1-4 and V is TRBV2, with TRBD1 matching 9 bases. Trimming removed 6 bases from V and 2 bases from J; junction bases left unmatched: 1. This CDR3 is 14 amino acids long. The germline V gene has CDR1 SNHLY and CDR2 FYNNEI. The CDR3 DNA reads TGTGCCAGCAGCGGACAGGGGACTAATGAAAAACTGTTTTTT. As protein: CASSGQGTNEKLFF.

The chain employs TRBV25-1 and TRBJ1-4; D is unclear. The CDR3 has 17 residues. Trimming pared 1 base from V and 3 bases from J, leaving 15 bases between. Germline CDR1 is MGHDK and CDR2 is SYGVNS. The CDR3 nucleotides are TGTGCCAGCAGTGAATTTAACGGGAGACCGCCTAATGAAAAACTGTTTTTT. This encodes CASSEFNGRPPNEKLFF.

The chain employs TRBV29-1 and TRBJ1-2; D is perhaps TRBD1 (6 bases). Looked up from germline, CDR1 is SQVTM and CDR2 is ANQGSEA. V dropped 4 bases and J dropped 6 bases, with 12 bases sitting between them. The length of the CDR3 is 12 residues. The CDR3 DNA sequence: TGCAGCGTTGTAGGACAGCTGAATGGCTACACCTTC. Amino acid sequence: CSVVGQLNGYTF.

This clone was found once. This chain uses TRBV4-2 with TRBJ1-1; tentative D call: TRBD1 (6 bases). The CDR3 sequence is 16 residues long. Trimming cost V 5 bases and J 0 bases, with 16 bases left between them. Germline V CDR1 and CDR2: LGHNA, YNFKEQ. In DNA form, the CDR3 reads TGTGCCAGCAGCAGACACAACAGGGAAATGAACACTGAAGCTTTCTTT. Residues: CASSRHNREMNTEAFF.

The chain carries TRBV9 and TRBJ2-3, with D unresolved. The V end lost 0 bases, the J end lost 6 bases, and 8 bases lay between the germline ends. The length of the CDR3 is 13 residues. Germline V gives CDR1 SGDLS, CDR2 YYNGEE. The CDR3 region has the DNA TGTGCCAGCAGCGTAGAGGGATCGGATACGCAGTATTTT. The encoded protein is CASSVEGSDTQYF. The variable domain in full, completed from reference TRBV9 and TRBJ2-3, reads DSGVTQTPKHLITATGQRVTLRCSPRSGDLSVYWYQQSLDQGLQFLIQYYNGEERAKGNILERFSAQQFPDLHSELNLSSLELGDSALYFCASSVEGSDTQYFGPGTRLTVL.

The J gene is TRBJ2-3, the V gene TRBV5-1; 7 nucleotides match TRBD1. Germline V CDR1 and CDR2: SGHRS, YFSETQ. This CDR3 comprises 16 residues. Trimming cost V 0 bases and J 4 bases; bases outside gene matches: 8. The CDR3 spells CASSLVRTGSSDTQYF. The CDR3 DNA follows: TGCGCCAGCAGCTTGGTTAGGACAGGATCGTCAGATACGCAGTATTTT.

A remark on this clone: The same CDR3 arises from other DNA sequences in this sample as well. This chain connects TRBV7-9 to TRBJ2-2, with D hard to call. CDR1 is SEHNR, CDR2 FQNEAQ, per germline (reference sequence). Trimming cost V 5 bases and J 2 bases, with 3 bases left between them. CDR3 length: 12 amino acids. Written as DNA, the CDR3 is TGTGCCAGCAGCCTTAACACCGGGGAGCTGTTTTTT. Residues: CASSLNTGELFF.

The table lists this clone with a few counts. The chain recombines TRBV29-1 with TRBJ2-1; 7 nucleotides line up with TRBD1. CDR3 length: 15 amino acids. With V trimmed by 5 bases and J by 0 bases, 7 bases remained unmatched. Germline CDR1 and CDR2: SQVTM and ANQGSEA. CDR3 DNA sequence: TGCAGCGTTACCACAGGGGCCTCCTCCTACAATGAGCAGTTCTTC. Translating it yields CSVTTGASSYNEQFF.

The V call is TRBV29-1, the J call TRBJ1-1, with unresolved D. V gave up 4 bases and J gave up 1 base, with 7 bases separating them. The germline V gene has CDR1 SQVTM and CDR2 ANQGSEA. The CDR3 covers 12 residues. CDR3 coding DNA: TGCAGCGTTGGAGAACAGAACACTGAAGCTTTCTTT. Amino acid sequence: CSVGEQNTEAFF.

The chain has TRBV4-1 and TRBJ2-7; D ambiguous. The germline V and J ends were trimmed by 1 base and 0 bases, with 13 bases remaining between them. The germline V gene encodes CDR1 MGHRA and CDR2 YSYEKL. The CDR3 has 16 residues. CDR3 amino acids: CASSQGALINSYEQYF. CDR3 sequence (DNA): TGCGCCAGCAGCCAAGGGGCCTTAATTAACTCCTACGAGCAGTACTTC.